This TCR beta chain was sequenced during a study of T-cell reconstitution after alpha-beta-depleted transplantation in children. V dropped 5 bases and J dropped 3 bases, with 17 bases sitting between them. Per the germline V gene, CDR1 is SGHTA and CDR2 is FQGNSA. The CDR3 is 15 amino acids. Molecular barcoding with unique molecular identifiers was used for the TCRbeta library. TCRdb reprocessed the PCR reads via MiXCR and lists one record per CDR3 protein. The sample carries around 600,000 distinct CDR3 sequences, 16% recorded once. V and J are TRBV7-2 and TRBJ2-7; perhaps TRBD2 as D (6 bases). The source was PBMCs from the stem cell graft donor, collected from the stem cell graft. The receptor's source is a human donor who donated a stem cell graft to a child with acute myeloid leukemia. The CDR3 region has the DNA TGTGCCAGCAGCCCCGGGGCTAGCGACCTCTACGAGCAGTACTTC. It codes for CASSPGASDLYEQYF.